Below are 3 T cell receptor beta chains sequenced from a single sample in a study of blood T cell repertoires in COVID-19. Produced via immunoSEQ multiplex PCR; TCRdb's table is partial and in-frame only. The data show fewer than 110,000 clones, about 90% seen once. Sequencing input: peripheral blood. The receptors were sampled from a young woman with acute or convalescent COVID-19.

The chain recombines TRBV7-2 with TRBJ2-7, with D possibly TRBD1 on 6 matching bases. Germline values: CDR1 SGHTA, CDR2 FQGNSA. Trimming cost V 4 bases and J 0 bases, with 13 bases left between them. The CDR3 loop spans 15 amino acids. The CDR3 protein is CASSWGLQRSYEQYF. DNA of the CDR3: TGTGCCAGCAGCTGGGGGCTGCAGCGCTCCTACGAGCAGTACTTC.

This chain uses TRBV7-3 with TRBJ2-5; 13 bases line up with TRBD2. The junction had 11 bases not matched to a gene; V was cut back by 5 bases and J by 5 bases. In germline, CDR1 is SGHTA, CDR2 FQGTGA. The CDR3 is 17 residues long. In DNA form, the CDR3 reads TGTGCCAGCAGCCCATCGAGACTAGCGGGGGGTAGGGAGACCCAGTACTTC. It is translated as CASSPSRLAGGRETQYF.

The rearrangement uses TRBV5-5 and TRBJ1-1, with D perhaps TRBD1 (6 bases). V lost 4 bases and J lost 2, with 15 bases in between. Looked up from germline, CDR1 is SGHKS and CDR2 is YYEKEE (reference sequence). This CDR3 comprises 15 residues. CDR3 in amino acids: CASSAPGHSNTEAFF. The CDR3 DNA follows: TGTGCCAGCAGCGCTCCGGGACATAGTAACACTGAAGCTTTCTTT.